This TCR beta chain is drawn from a study of cytomegalovirus exposure and HLA in healthy donors. Study results and limitations: TRBV6-2, TRBV6-3 and some other V segments were excluded as indistinguishable.

This CDR3 spans 17 amino acids. Germline V gene lookup returns CDR1 GTSNPN and CDR2 SVGIG (reference sequence). V trimming: 0 bases; J trimming: 4 bases; junction bases outside the gene matches: 14. Vbeta (60) and Jbeta (13) primers were used in the PCR. Produced via immunoSEQ multiplex PCR; TCRdb's table is partial and in-frame only. This repertoire shows roughly 100,000 clones, roughly 80% found once; its top ten account for around a tenth. This clone showed up just a few times. Antigen: not known. The chain couples TRBV30 to TRBJ2-5; 7 bases fit TRBD2. The sequenced sample consisted of PBMCs. The receptor comes from a human donor in good health. The CDR3, as DNA: TGTGCCTGGAGTGTACTGGGGTTCACATCGGGGGGAGAGACCCAGTACTTC. Translated, it gives CAWSVLGFTSGGETQYF.